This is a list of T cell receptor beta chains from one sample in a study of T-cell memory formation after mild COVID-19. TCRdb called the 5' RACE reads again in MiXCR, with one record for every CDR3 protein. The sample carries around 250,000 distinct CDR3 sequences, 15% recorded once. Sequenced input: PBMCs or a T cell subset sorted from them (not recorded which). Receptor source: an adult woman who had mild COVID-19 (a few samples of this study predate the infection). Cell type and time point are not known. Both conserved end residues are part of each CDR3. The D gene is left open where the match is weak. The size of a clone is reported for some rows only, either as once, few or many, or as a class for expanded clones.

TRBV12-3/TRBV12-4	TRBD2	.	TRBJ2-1	CASRGLAGGSYNEQFF	TGTGCCAGCAGGGGACTAGCGGGGGGCTCCTACAATGAGCAGTTCTTC
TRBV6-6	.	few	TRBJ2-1	CASSYTPNNEQFF	TGTGCCAGCAGTTACACACCTAACAATGAGCAGTTCTTC
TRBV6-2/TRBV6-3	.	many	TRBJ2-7	CASSYGQSEQYF	TGTGCCAGCAGTTATGGACAAAGCGAGCAGTACTTC
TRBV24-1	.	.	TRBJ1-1	CATSEGPGGVTEAFF	TGTGCCACCAGTGAGGGGCCCGGGGGCGTCACTGAAGCTTTCTTT
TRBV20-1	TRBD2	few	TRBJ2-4	CSARGLAGGPGIQYF	TGCAGTGCTAGGGGACTAGCGGGGGGGCCTGGCATTCAGTACTTC
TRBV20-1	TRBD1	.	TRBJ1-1	CSAAPRTGGWTEAFF	TGCAGTGCCGCCCCGCGAACAGGGGGCTGGACTGAAGCTTTCTTT
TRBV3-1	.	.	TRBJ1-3	CASSLRIISGNTIYF	TGTGCCAGCAGCCTCAGGATTATCTCTGGAAACACCATATATTTT
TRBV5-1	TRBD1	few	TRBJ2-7	CASSHAGTVEQYF	TGCGCCAGCAGCCACGCCGGGACAGTCGAGCAGTACTTC
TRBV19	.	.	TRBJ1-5	CASSMAGGGQPQHF	TGTGCCAGTAGTATGGCCGGGGGTGGTCAGCCCCAGCATTTT
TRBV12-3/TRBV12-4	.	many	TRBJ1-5	CASSFSDIRGNQPQHF	TGTGCCAGCAGTTTCTCCGACATCCGGGGGAATCAGCCCCAGCATTTT
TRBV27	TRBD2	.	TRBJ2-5	CASRPSSGKGQETQYF	TGTGCCAGCAGGCCCTCTAGCGGGAAAGGGCAAGAGACCCAGTACTTC
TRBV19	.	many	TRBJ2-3	CASSRGLADTQYF	TGTGCCAGTAGTAGGGGATTGGCAGATACGCAGTATTTT
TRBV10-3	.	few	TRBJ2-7	CAISEGLPNEQYF	TGTGCCATCAGTGAAGGCCTTCCAAACGAGCAGTACTTC
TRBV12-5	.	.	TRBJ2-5	CASGLNGLAGETQYF	TGTGCTAGTGGTTTGAACGGCCTCGCAGGAGAGACCCAGTACTTC
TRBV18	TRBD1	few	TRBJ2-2	CASSPGTGRAGELFF	TGTGCCAGCTCACCGGGGACAGGGCGAGCCGGGGAGCTGTTTTTT
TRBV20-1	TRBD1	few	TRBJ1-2	CSATRGDRSYGYTF	TGCAGTGCTACTAGGGGGGACAGATCCTATGGCTACACCTTC
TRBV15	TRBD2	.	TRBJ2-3	CATSRDRGGKDTQYF	TGTGCCACCAGCAGAGATCGGGGGGGTAAAGATACGCAGTATTTT
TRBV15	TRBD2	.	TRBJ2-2	CATSRGAGIGELFF	TGTGCCACCAGCAGAGGAGCGGGAATCGGGGAGCTGTTTTTT
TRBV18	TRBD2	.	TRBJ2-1	CASSPPGGSYNEQFF	TGTGCCAGCTCACCCCCGGGGGGCTCCTACAATGAGCAGTTCTTC
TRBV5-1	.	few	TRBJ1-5	CASSLGGDRGQPQHF	TGCGCCAGCAGCTTGGGGGGGGATAGAGGTCAGCCCCAGCATTTT
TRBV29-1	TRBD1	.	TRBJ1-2	CSVATGTGSGGYTF	TGCAGCGTGGCGACCGGGACAGGTTCGGGAGGCTACACCTTC
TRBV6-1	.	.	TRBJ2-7	CASSDLPSTTYEQYF	TGTGCCAGCAGCGATCTTCCAAGTACCACCTACGAGCAGTACTTC
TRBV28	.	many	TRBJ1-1	CASRGVALGADAFF	TGTGCCAGCAGAGGAGTGGCTCTGGGGGCTGACGCTTTCTTT
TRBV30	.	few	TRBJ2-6	CAWNRALSGANVLTF	TGTGCCTGGAACCGGGCTTTGTCTGGGGCCAACGTCCTGACTTTC
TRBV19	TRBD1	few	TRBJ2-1	CASSIPPQDRVGTYNEQFF	TGTGCCAGTAGTATCCCCCCTCAGGACAGGGTCGGCACCTACAATGAGCAGTTCTTC
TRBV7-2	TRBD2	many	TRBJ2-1	CASSLIGSGGWSYNEQFF	TGTGCCAGCAGCTTAATTGGGAGCGGGGGGTGGTCCTACAATGAGCAGTTCTTC